This T cell receptor (beta chain) comes out of a study of patients and donors after allogeneic stem cell transplantation. This clonotype was observed at least ten times. Per germline, CDR1 SNHLY and CDR2 FYNNEI. V shed 6 bases, J shed 1 base, and the junction held 4 bases outside the gene matches. CDR3 length: 14 residues. MiXCR, applied by TCRdb to the RT-PCR reads, yields one record per CDR3 protein. Here the sample spans hundreds of thousands of distinct CDR3 sequences, 16% being singletons. V and J are TRBV2 and TRBJ2-7; 9 bases agree with TRBD1. This clonotype originated in a human donor who was either an allogeneic HSCT recipient or a stem cell or donor lymphocyte infusion donor (not recorded which). It is not recorded whose cells these are; they may come from a transplant donor. The sample taken for sequencing was blood, either unsorted or a sorted T cell fraction (not recorded which). The CDR3 coding sequence is TGTGCCAGCAGCGCCGGGACAGGGTCCTACGAGCAGTACTTC. Translating it yields CASSAGTGSYEQYF.